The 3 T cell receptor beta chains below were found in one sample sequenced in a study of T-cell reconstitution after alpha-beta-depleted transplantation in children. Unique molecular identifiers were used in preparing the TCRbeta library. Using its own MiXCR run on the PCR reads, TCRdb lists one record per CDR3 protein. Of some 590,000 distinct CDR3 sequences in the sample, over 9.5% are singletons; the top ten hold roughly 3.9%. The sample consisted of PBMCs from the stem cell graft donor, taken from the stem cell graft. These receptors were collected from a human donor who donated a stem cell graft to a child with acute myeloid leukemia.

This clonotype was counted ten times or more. CDR3 sequence (DNA): TGTGCCACCAGCAGAGCTGGACAGGGGCGGGAGCAGTACTTC. It specifies CATSRAGQGREQYF. The genes are TRBV15 and TRBJ2-7; 9 nucleotides agree with TRBD1. V was clipped by 1 base and J by 7 bases; unmatched bases: 5. CDR3 length: 14 residues. CDR1 and CDR2 from the germline V gene are LNHNV and YYDKDF (reference sequence).

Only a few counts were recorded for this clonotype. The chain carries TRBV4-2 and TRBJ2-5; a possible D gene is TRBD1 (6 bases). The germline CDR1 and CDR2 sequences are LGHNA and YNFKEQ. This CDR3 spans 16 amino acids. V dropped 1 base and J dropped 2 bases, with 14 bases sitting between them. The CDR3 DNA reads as TGTGCCAGCAGCCAAGGTTCACAGGGAGAGCAAGAGACCCAGTACTTC. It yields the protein CASSQGSQGEQETQYF.

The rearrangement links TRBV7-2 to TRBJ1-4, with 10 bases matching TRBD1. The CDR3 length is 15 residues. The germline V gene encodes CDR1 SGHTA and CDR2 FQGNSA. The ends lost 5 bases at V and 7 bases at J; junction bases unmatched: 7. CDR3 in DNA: TGTGCCAGCAGCACTGGACAGGGGGTGTTTGAAAAACTGTTTTTT. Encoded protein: CASSTGQGVFEKLFF. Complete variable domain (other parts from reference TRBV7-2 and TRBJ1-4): GAGVSQSPSNKVTEKGKDVELRCDPISGHTALYWYRQSLGQGLEFLIYFQGNSAPDKSGLPSDRFSAERTGGSVSTLTIQRTQQEDSAVYLCASSTGQGVFEKLFFGSGTQLSVL.